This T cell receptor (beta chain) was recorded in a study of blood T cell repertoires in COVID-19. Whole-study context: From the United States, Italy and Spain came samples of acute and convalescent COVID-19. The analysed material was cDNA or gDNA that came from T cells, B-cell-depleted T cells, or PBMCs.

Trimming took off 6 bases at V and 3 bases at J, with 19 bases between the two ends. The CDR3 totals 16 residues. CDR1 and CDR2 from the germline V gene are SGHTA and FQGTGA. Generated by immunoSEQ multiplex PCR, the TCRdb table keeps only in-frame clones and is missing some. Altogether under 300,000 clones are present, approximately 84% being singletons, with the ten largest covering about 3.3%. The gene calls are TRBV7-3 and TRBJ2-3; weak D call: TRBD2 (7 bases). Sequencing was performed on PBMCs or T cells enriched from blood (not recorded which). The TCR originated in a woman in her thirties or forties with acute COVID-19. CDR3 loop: CASSLGGRGKTDTQYF. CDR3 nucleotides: TGTGCCAGCAGTTTGGGAGGGAGGGGGAAAACAGATACGCAGTATTTT. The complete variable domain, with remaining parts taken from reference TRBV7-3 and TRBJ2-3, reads GAGVSQTPSNKVTEKGKYVELRCDPISGHTALYWYRQSLGQGPEFLIYFQGTGAADDSGLPNDRFFAVRPEGSVSTLKIQRTERGDSAVYLCASSLGGRGKTDTQYFGPGTRLTVL.